The present TCR beta chain was sequenced within a study of shared clonotypes between healthy human individuals (TCRdb year 2020). For the wider study: The cohort comprised two women and a few men aged 18 to 49 years. The study deeply sequenced blood TCR repertoires of about five healthy adults to estimate repertoire size and the extent of clonotype sharing between individuals. To increase sequencing depth and limit assay-specific biases, TCR repertoire library preparation and sequencing were carried out by different laboratories using diverse techniques. Between about 0.94 and 8.9 billion PBMCs per donor were obtained by leukapheresis. General findings and caveats noted by the study authors: The genetic and exposure-history diversity represented was limited by the small number of donors. Sampling was limited to blood, and TCR repertoires in tissue likely differ from TCR repertoires in blood. Pairwise subsampling indicated that sequencing depth was expected to affect the degree of clonotype sharing among donors.

The donors were healthy, HIV-negative adults who had no recently reported acute infections or vaccinations. Only Caucasian adults living in Nashville, Tennessee, USA were represented among the donors. For unsorted samples, some 90 million PBMCs were counted, and genomic DNA was extracted using the QIAamp DNA Blood Mini kit. Blood was collected by leukapheresis, and PBMCs were isolated by Ficoll-Histopaque density gradient centrifugation and then cryopreserved in liquid nitrogen vapor phase. Comments on this clone: The antigen this receptor binds is unknown. Base qualities are not provided; no much larger clone lies one nucleotide away.

Using the deep immunoSEQ assay, multiplex PCR amplified TCR CDR3 regions from genomic DNA. For each cell subset, the extracted genomic DNA was distributed evenly across all wells of several immunoSEQ 96-well plates, and each plate served as one replicate. For unsorted PBMC, roughly 0.3 ug of genomic DNA, equivalent to approximately 28,000 T cell genomes, went into each replicate PCR. Ten immunoSEQ deep assay plates were used to sequence unsorted PBMC genomic DNA. Purified libraries were quantified with a Qubit 3.0 fluorometer, sized on a Bioanalyzer 2100, and re-quantified with the KAPA Library Quantification kit. Every immunoSEQ 96-well plate was sequenced on a separate single-read 150-cycle Illumina NextSeq 550 flow cell. The study's own analysis went as follows. Because the immunoSEQ output included only junctional sequences and no quality scores, the filtering could not be the same as the filtering used for full-length reads. Sequences were annotated with PyIR, a Python wrapper for IgBLAST v1.9, using IMGT germline references to assign V/J genes and CDR3. Reads with weak V/J assignments (E-value above 1e-6), missing CDR3, stop codons, out-of-frame junctions, or ambiguous translated residues were removed. V3J clonotypes were defined by identical inferred V gene, J gene, and CDR3 amino acid sequence. The percentage overlap between two repertoires was calculated by dividing the number of shared unique clonotypes by the size of the smaller repertoire. Three approaches were used to assess repertoire richness: RTK rarefaction, the Chao1 estimator, and Recon v2.1 estimates of unobserved clonotypes. TCRdb provides this immuneACCESS table in a form limited to in-frame rearrangements. Some clones are lacking; in checked studies, under half of them reflect an unresolved V gene, and why the rest are absent is not known. The DNA was the basis for D and trimming; V, J and clone size are from that table. The table for this sample lists around 480,000 clones; over 60% of them were counted only once. Around 13% of the sample is held by the ten biggest clonotypes.

The junction carries 12 bases between V and J, which are trimmed by 0 bases and 7 bases respectively. The CDR3 numbers 14 residues from cysteine through phenylalanine. The CDR3 DNA has 42 bases and is translated from base 1. Sequences MNHEY (CDR1) and SMNVEV (CDR2) are obtained from the germline V gene (reference sequence). This clonotype was obtained from a woman aged 40 to 50 in good health. Some clones in this sample may be carry-over from other donors' samples. This receptor chain uses TRBV27 and TRBJ1-1; tentative D gene TRBD1, with 5 bases matching. The specimen was PBMCs. The bases are TGTGCCAGCAGTTTATCGTTTCAGAGGGGTGAAGCTTTCTTT. The translation is CASSLSFQRGEAFF.